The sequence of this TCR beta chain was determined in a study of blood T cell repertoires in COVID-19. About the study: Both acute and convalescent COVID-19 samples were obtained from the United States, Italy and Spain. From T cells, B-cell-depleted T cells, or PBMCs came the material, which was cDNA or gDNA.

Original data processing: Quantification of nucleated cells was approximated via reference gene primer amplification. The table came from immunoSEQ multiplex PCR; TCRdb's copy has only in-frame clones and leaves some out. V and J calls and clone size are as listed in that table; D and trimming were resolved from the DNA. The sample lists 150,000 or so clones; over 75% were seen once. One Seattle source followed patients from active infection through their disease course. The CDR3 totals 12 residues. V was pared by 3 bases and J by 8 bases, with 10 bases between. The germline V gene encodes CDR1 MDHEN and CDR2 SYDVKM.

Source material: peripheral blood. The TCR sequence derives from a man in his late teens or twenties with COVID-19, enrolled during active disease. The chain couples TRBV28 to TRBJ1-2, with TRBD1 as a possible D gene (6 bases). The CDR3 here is CASSLGGRGYTF. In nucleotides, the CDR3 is TGTGCCAGCAGTTTGGGGGGGCGAGGCTACACCTTC.